This T cell receptor beta chain was profiled in a study of T cell responses to AZD1222 COVID-19 vaccine. Findings of the study overall: Seropositive AZD1222 recipients at baseline numbered only five or six. Repertoires in all cases were sampled only once the peak T cell response had passed.

The method was immunoSEQ multiplex PCR; TCRdb's version includes in-frame clones alone and lacks a portion of them. The data contain about 100,000 clones, 87% of them seen just once; the ten biggest clones take up about 15%. Germline V gives CDR1 SGHNT, CDR2 YYREEE (reference sequence). With 4 bases removed from V and 6 bases from J, the gap between germline ends came to 22 bases. CDR3 size: 16 residues. Turning to this clone: Its antigen is not identified.

The chain combines TRBV5-4 with TRBJ1-2; D is uncertain. The source of this sequence is an adult in good health. Source: peripheral blood, taken on day 0 of AZD1222 vaccination. Here the CDR3 DNA reads TGTGCCAGCAGCCTTCCCGTCGGGATAAAGGAGAATGGCTACACCTTC. This translates into CASSLPVGIKENGYTF.